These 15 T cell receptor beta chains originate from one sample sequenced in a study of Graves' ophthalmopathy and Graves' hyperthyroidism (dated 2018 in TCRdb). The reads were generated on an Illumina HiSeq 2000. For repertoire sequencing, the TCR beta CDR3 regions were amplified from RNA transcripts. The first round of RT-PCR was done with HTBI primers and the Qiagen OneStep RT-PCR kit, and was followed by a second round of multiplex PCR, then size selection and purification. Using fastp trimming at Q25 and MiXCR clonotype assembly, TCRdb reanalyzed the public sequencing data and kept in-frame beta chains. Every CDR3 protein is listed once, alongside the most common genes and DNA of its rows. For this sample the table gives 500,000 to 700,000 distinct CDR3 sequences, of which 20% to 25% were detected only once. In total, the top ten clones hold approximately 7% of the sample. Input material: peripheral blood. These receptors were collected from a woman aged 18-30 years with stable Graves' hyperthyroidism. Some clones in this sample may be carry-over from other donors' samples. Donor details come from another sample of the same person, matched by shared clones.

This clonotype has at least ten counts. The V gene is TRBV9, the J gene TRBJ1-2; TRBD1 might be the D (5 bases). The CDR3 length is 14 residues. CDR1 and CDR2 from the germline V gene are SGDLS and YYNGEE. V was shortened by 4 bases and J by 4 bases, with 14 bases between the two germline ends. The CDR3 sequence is CASSPGQPVYGYTF. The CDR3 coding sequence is TGTGCCAGCAGCCCCGGACAACCGGTCTATGGCTACACCTTC.

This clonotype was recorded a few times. CDR3 sequence: CATSDSGGVVQPQHF. In DNA form, the CDR3 reads TGTGCCACCAGTGATTCTGGTGGGGTTGTTCAGCCCCAGCATTTT. The chain combines TRBV24-1 with TRBJ1-5; D not resolved. This CDR3 is built from 15 residues. V dropped 2 bases and J dropped 6 bases, with 13 bases sitting between them. The germline V gene has CDR1 KGHDR and CDR2 SFDVKD.

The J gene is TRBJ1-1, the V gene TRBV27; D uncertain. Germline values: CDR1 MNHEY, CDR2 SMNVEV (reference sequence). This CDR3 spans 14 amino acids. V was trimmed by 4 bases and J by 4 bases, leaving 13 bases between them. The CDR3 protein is CASSSLLLGTEAFF. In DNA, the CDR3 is TGTGCCAGCAGTTCGCTTCTCTTGGGCACTGAAGCTTTCTTT.

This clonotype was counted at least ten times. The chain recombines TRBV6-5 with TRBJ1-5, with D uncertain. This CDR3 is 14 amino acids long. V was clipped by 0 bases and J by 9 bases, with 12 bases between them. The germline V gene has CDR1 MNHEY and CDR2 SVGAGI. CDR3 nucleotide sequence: TGTGCCAGCAGTTACTCTCAGGAACTATGGCCCCAGCATTTT. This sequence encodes CASSYSQELWPQHF.

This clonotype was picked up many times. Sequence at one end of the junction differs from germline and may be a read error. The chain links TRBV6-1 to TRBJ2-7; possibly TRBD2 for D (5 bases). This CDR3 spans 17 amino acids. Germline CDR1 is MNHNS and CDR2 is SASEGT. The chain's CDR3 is CASREGWMGVRSYEQYF. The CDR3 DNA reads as TGTGCCAGCAGGGAAGGGTGGATGGGAGTCCGTTCCTACGAGCAGTACTTC.

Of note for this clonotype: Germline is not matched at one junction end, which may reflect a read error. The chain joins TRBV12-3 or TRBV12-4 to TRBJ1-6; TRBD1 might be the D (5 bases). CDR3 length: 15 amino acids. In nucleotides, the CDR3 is TGTGCCAGCGGATCATTCCCAGGGTATAGTTCACCCCTCCACTTT. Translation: CASGSFPGYSSPLHF.

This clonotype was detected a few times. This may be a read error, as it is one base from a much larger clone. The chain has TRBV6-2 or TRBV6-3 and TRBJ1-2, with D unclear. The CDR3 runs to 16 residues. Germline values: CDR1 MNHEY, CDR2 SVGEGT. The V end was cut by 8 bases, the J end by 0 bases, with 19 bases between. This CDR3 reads CASGRREGRANYGYTF. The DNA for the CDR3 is TGTGCCAGCGGACGTCGGGAAGGGCGAGCTAACTATGGCTACACCTTC.

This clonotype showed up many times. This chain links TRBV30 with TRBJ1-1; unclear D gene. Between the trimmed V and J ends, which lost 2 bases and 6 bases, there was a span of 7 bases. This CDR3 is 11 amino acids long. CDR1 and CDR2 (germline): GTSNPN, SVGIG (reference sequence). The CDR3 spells CAWSRRSEAFF. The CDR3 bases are TGTGCCTGGAGTCGTCGGTCTGAAGCTTTCTTT.

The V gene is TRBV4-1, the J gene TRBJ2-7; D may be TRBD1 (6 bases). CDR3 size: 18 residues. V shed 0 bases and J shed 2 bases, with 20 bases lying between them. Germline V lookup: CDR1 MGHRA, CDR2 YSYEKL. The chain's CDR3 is CASSQEGARLPLPYEQYF. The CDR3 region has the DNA TGCGCCAGCAGCCAAGAGGGGGCTAGGCTACCACTTCCCTACGAGCAGTACTTC.

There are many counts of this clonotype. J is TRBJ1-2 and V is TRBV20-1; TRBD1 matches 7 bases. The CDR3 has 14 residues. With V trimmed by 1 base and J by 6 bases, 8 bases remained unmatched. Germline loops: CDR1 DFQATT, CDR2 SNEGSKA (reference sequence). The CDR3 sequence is CSARGQDRDDGYTF. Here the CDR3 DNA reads TGCAGTGCTAGAGGCCAAGACAGGGACGATGGCTACACCTTC.

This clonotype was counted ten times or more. For the CDR3, the DNA is TGCGCCAGCAGCTTGCGACCGGGGGGGTATCAGCCCCAGCATTTT. Residues: CASSLRPGGYQPQHF. The chain couples TRBV5-1 to TRBJ1-5; possible D gene TRBD1, 5 bases. V lost 1 base, J lost 5 bases, and 13 bases lay in between. CDR3 size: 15 residues. CDR1 SGHRS and CDR2 YFSETQ come from the germline V gene.

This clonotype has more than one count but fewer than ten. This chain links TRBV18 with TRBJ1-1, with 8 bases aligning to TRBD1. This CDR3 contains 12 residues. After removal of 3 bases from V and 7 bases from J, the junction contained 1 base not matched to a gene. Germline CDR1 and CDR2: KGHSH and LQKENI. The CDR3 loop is CASSPGTGEAFF. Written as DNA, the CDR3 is TGTGCCAGCTCACCCGGGACAGGTGAAGCTTTCTTT.

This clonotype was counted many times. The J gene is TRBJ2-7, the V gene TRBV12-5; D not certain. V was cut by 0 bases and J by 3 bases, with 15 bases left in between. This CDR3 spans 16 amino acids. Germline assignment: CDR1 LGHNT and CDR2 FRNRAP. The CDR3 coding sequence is TGTGCTAGTGGTTTGGTACTTGGGGTAGAGTTCTACGAGCAGTACTTC. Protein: CASGLVLGVEFYEQYF.

CDR3 protein: CASSDMRGRGRAFF. CDR3 coding DNA: TGTGCCAGCAGCGACATGCGGGGAAGGGGAAGGGCTTTCTTT. This chain joins TRBV7-2 and TRBJ1-1; possible D gene TRBD1, 5 bases. This CDR3 is built from 14 residues. Germline lookup yields CDR1 SGHTA and CDR2 FQGNSA. V was cut by 5 bases and J by 11 bases, with 21 bases left in between.

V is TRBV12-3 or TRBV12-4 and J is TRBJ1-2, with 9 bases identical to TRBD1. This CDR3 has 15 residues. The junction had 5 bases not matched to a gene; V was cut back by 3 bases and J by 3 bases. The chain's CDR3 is CASSFGTGGYYGYTF. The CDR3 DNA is TGTGCCAGCAGTTTTGGAACAGGGGGCTACTATGGCTACACCTTC.